The following is a T cell receptor beta chain sequence with its context. Trimming cost V 0 bases and J 1 base; bases outside gene matches: 7. Germline V gives CDR1 SGHTA, CDR2 FQGNSA. CDR3 length equals 18 residues. The data originate from a study of blood T cell repertoires in COVID-19. Background on the study: T cells, B-cell-depleted T cells, or PBMCs provided the cDNA or gDNA that served as material.

Profiling relied on immunoSEQ multiplex PCR, and the TCRdb table lists in-frame clones only, not all of them. This sample has hundreds of thousands of clones; around 87% occur once, and the top ten carry about 1.5%. This receptor was obtained from a woman younger than 30 with acute COVID-19. Sequences were obtained from PBMCs or T cells enriched from blood (not recorded which). The chain recombines TRBV7-2 with TRBJ1-5; 9 nucleotides line up with TRBD1. The CDR3 reads CASSLAEGTGRSNQPQHF. CDR3 bases: TGTGCCAGCAGCTTAGCCGAGGGGACAGGGAGAAGCAATCAGCCCCAGCATTTT.